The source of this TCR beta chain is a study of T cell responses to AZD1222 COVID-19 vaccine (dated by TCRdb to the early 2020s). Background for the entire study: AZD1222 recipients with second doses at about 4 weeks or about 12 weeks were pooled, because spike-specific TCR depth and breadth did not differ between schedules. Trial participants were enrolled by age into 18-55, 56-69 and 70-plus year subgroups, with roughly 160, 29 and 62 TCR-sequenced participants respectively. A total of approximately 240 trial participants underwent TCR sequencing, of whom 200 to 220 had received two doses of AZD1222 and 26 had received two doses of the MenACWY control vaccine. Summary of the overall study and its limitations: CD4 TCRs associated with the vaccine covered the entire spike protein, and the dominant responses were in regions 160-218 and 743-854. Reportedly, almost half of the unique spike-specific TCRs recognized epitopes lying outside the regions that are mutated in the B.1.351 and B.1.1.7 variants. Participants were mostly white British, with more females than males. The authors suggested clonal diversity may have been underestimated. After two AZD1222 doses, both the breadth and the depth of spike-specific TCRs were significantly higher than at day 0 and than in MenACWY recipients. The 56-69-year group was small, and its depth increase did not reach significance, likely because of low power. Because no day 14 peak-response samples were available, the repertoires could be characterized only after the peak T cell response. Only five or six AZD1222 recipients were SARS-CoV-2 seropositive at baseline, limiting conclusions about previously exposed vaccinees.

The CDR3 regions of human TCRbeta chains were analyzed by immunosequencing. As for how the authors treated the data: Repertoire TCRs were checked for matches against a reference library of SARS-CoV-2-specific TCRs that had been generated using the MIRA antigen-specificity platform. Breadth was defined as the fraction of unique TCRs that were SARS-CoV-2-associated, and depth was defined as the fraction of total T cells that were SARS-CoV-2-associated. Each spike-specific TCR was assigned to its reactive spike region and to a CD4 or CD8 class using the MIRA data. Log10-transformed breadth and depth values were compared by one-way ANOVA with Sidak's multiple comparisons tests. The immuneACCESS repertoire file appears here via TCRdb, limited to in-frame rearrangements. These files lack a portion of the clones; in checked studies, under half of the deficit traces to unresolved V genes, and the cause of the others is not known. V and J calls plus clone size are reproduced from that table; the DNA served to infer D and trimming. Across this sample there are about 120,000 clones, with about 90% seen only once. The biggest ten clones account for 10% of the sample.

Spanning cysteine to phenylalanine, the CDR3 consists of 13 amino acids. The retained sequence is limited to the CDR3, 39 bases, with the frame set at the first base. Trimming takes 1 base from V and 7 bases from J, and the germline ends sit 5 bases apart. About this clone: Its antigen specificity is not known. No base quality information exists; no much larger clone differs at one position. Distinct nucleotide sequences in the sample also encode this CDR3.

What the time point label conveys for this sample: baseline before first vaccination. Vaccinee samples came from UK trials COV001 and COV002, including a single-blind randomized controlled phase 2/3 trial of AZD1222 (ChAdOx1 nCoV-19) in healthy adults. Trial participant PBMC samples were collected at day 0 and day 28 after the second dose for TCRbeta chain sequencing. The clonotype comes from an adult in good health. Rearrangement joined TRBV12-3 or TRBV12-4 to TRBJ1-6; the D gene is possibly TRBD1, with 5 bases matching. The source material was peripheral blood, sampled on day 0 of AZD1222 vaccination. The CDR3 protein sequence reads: CASSLGGNSPLHF. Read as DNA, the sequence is TGTGCCAGCAGTTTAGGGGGCAATTCACCCCTCCACTTT.